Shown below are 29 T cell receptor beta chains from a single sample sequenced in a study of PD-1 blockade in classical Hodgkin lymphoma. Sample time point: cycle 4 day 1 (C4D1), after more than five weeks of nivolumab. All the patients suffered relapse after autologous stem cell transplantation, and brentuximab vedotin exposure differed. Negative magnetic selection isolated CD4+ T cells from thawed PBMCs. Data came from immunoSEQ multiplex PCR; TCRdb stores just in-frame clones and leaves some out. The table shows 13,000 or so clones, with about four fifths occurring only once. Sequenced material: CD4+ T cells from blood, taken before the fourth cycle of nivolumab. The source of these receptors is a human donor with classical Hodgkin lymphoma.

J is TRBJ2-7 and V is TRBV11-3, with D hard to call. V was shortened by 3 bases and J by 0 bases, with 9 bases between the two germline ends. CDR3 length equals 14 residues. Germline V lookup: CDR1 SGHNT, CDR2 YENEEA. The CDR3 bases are TGTGCCAGCAGCTTGGCCTTGGGCTCCTACGAGCAGTACTTC. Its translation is CASSLALGSYEQYF.

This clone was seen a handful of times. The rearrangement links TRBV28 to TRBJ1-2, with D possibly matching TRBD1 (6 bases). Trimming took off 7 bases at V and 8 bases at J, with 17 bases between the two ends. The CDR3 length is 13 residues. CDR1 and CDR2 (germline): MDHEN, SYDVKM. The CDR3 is CASKLTGRGGYTF. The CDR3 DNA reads TGTGCCAGCAAACTAACAGGGAGGGGAGGCTACACCTTC.

CDR3 sequence: CASRLGPSYEQYF. The CDR3 nucleotides are TGTGCCAGCAGACTAGGGCCCTCCTACGAGCAGTACTTC. The chain combines TRBV2 with TRBJ2-7, with D possibly TRBD2 on 5 matching bases. Germline CDR1 reads SNHLY; CDR2 reads FYNNEI. The CDR3 covers 13 residues. The V gene lost 6 bases and the J gene lost 0 bases, with 9 bases spanning the gap.

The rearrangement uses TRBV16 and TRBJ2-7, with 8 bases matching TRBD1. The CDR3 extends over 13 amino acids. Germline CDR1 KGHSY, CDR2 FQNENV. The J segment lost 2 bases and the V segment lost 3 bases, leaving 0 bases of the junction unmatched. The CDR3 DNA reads TGTGCCAGCAGCCAGGGACAGGCCTACGAGCAGTACTTC. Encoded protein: CASSQGQAYEQYF.

As DNA, the CDR3 is TGTGCCACCAGCAGAGAAGCAGGCTACGAGCAGTACTTC. This codes for CATSREAGYEQYF. This chain connects TRBV15 to TRBJ2-7; D call uncertain. Trimming removed 0 bases from V and 3 bases from J, with 6 bases in between. CDR3 length: 13 amino acids. The germline gives CDR1 LNHNV, CDR2 YYDKDF (reference sequence).

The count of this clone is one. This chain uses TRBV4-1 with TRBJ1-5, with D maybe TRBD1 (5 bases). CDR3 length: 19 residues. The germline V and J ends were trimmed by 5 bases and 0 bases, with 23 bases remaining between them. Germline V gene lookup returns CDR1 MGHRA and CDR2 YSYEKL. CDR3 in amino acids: CASSKEPKWGLGSNQPQHF. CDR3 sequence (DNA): TGCGCCAGCAGCAAGGAACCTAAATGGGGCCTGGGTAGCAATCAGCCCCAGCATTTT.

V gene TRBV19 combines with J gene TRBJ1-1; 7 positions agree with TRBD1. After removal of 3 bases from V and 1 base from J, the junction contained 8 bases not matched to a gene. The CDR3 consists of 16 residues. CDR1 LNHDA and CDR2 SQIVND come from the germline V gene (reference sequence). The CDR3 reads CASSIGSGGANTEAFF. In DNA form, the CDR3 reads TGTGCCAGTAGTATCGGTTCAGGGGGAGCGAACACTGAAGCTTTCTTT.

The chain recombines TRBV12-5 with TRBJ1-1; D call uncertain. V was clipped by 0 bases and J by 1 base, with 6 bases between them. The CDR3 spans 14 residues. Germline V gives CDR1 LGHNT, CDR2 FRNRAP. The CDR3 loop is CASGLVRKNTEAFF. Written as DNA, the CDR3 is TGTGCTAGTGGTTTGGTACGCAAGAACACTGAAGCTTTCTTT.

CDR3 amino acids: CASSRQETGGYTF. DNA of the CDR3: TGTGCCAGCTCACGACAGGAGACTGGCGGCTACACCTTC. The chain is built from TRBV18 and TRBJ1-2; D might be TRBD1 (6 bases). The germline gives CDR1 KGHSH, CDR2 LQKENI. Trimming took 4 bases from V and 8 from J, leaving 14 bases between them. The CDR3 consists of 13 residues.

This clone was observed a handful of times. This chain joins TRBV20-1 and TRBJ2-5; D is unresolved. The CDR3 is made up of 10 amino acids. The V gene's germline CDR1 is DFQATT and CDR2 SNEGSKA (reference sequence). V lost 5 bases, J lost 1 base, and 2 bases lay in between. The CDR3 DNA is TGCAGTGCTGGCCAAGAGACCCAGTACTTC. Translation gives CSAGQETQYF.

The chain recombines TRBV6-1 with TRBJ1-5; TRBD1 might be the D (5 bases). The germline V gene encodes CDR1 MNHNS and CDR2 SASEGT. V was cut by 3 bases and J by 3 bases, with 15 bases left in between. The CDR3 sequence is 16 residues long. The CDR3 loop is CASSDREVLDNQPQHF. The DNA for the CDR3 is TGTGCCAGCAGTGACAGGGAGGTTCTAGACAATCAGCCCCAGCATTTT.

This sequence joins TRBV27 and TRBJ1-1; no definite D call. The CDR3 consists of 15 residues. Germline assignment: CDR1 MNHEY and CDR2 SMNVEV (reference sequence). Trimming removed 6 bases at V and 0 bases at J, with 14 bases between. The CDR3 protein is CASSSFSSMNTEAFF. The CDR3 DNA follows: TGTGCCAGCAGCTCTTTTTCATCCATGAACACTGAAGCTTTCTTT.

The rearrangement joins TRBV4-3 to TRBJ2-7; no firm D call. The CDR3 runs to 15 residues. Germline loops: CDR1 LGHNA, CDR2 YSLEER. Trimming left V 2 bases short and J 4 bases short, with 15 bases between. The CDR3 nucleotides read TGCGCCAGCAGCCAATCCCTACACGGCACTTACGAGCAGTACTTC. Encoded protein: CASSQSLHGTYEQYF.

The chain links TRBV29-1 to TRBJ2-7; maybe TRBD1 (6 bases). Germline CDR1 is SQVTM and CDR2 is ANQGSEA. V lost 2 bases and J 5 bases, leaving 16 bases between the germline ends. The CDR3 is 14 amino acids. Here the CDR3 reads CSVELGQGGDEQYF. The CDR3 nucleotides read TGCAGCGTTGAACTTGGCCAAGGGGGTGACGAGCAGTACTTC.

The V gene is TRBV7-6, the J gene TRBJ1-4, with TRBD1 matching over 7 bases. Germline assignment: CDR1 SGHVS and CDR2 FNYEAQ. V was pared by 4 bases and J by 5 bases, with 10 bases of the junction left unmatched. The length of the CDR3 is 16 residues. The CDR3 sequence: CASSWGYRGRNEKLFF. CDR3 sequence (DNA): TGTGCCAGCAGCTGGGGCTACAGGGGAAGGAATGAAAAACTGTTTTTT.

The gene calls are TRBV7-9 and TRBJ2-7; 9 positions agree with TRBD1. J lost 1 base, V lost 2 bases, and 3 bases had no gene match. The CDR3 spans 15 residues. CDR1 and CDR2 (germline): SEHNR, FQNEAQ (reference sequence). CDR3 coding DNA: TGTGCCAGCAGCTTAATGACAGGGGGATCCTACGAGCAGTACTTC. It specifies CASSLMTGGSYEQYF.

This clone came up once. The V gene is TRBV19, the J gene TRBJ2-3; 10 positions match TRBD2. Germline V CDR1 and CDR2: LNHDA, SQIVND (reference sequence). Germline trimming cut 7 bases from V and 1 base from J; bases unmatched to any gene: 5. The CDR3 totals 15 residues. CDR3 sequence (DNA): TGTGCCAGTAATACCGGGACTAGCGGCACAGATACGCAGTATTTT. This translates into CASNTGTSGTDTQYF.

As DNA, the CDR3 is TGTGCCAGCAGCTCGTCGTCCGTCAATGAGCAGTTCTTC. It codes for CASSSSSVNEQFF. The chain is built from TRBV7-2 and TRBJ2-1; D ambiguous. In germline, CDR1 is SGHTA, CDR2 FQGNSA. The CDR3 has 13 amino acids. The V end was cut by 4 bases, the J end by 6 bases, with 10 bases between.

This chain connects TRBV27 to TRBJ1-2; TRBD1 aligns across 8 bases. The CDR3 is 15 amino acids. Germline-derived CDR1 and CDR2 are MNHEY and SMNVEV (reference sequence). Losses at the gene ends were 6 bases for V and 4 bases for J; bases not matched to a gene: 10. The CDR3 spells CASSRSDRAPYGYTF. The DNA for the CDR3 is TGTGCCAGCAGCCGCTCGGACAGGGCCCCCTATGGCTACACCTTC.

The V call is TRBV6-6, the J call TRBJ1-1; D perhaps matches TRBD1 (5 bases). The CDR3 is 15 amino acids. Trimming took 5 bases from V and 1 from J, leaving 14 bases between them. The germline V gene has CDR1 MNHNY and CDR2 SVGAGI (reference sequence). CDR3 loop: CASSRWTRANTEAFF. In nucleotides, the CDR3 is TGTGCCAGCAGTAGGTGGACACGAGCGAACACTGAAGCTTTCTTT.

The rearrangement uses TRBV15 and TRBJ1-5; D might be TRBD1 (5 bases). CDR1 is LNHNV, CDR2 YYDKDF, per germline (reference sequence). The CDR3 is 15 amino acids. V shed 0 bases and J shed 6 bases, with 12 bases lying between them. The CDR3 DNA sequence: TGTGCCACCAGCAGAGATTTACAGGACCGTCAGCCCCAGCATTTT. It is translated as CATSRDLQDRQPQHF.

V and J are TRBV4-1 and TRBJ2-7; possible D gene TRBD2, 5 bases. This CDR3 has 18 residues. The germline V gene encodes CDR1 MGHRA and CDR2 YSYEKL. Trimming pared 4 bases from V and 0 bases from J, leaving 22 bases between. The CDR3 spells CASSRSRGRDSASYEQYF. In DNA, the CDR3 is TGCGCCAGCAGCCGAAGTCGGGGAAGGGATTCAGCCTCCTACGAGCAGTACTTC.

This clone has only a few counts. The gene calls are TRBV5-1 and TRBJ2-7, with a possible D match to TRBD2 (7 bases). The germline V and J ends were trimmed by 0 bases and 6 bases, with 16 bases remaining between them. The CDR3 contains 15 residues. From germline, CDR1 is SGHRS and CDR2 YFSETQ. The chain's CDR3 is CASSLDAGAAFEQYF. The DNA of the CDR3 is TGCGCCAGCAGCTTGGATGCGGGGGCAGCGTTCGAGCAGTACTTC.

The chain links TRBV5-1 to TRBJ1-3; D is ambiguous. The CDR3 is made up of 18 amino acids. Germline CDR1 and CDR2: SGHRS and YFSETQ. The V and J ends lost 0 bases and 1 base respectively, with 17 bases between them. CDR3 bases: TGCGCCAGCAGCTTGGACGTTTTGGGTCGGAGATCTGGAAACACCATATATTTT. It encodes CASSLDVLGRRSGNTIYF. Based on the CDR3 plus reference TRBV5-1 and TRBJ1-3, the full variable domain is KAGVTQTPRYLIKTRGQQVTLSCSPISGHRSVSWYQQTPGQGLQFLFEYFSETQRNKGNFPGRFSGRQFSNSRSEMNVSTLELGDSALYLCASSLDVLGRRSGNTIYFGEGSWLTVV.

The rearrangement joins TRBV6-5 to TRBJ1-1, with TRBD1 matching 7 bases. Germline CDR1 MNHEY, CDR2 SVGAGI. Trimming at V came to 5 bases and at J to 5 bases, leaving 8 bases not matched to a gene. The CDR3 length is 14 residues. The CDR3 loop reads CASSRRQGKTEAFF. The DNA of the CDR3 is TGTGCCAGCAGTCGCAGACAGGGAAAAACTGAAGCTTTCTTT.

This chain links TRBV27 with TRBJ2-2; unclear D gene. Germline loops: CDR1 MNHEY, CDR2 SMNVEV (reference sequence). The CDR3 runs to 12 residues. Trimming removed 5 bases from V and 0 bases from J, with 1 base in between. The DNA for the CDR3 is TGTGCCAGCAGTCCGAACACCGGGGAGCTGTTTTTT. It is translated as CASSPNTGELFF.

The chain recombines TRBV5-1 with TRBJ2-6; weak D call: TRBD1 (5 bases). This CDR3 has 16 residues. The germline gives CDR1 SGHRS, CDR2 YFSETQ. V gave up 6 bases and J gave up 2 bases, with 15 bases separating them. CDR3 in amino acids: CASTPPGFAGANVLTF. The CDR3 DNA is TGCGCCAGCACCCCCCCAGGGTTCGCTGGGGCCAACGTCCTGACTTTC.

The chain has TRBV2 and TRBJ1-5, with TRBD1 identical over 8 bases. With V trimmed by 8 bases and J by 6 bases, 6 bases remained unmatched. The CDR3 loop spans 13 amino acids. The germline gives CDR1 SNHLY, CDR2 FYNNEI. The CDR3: CASRGTGVQPQHF. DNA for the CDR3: TGTGCCAGCCGGGGGACAGGAGTTCAGCCCCAGCATTTT.

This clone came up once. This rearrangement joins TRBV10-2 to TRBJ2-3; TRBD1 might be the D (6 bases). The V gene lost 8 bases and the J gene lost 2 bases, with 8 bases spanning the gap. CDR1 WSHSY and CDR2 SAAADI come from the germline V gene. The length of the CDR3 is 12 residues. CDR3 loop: CASGGPTDTQYF. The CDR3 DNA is TGCGCCAGCGGGGGCCCCACAGATACGCAGTATTTT.